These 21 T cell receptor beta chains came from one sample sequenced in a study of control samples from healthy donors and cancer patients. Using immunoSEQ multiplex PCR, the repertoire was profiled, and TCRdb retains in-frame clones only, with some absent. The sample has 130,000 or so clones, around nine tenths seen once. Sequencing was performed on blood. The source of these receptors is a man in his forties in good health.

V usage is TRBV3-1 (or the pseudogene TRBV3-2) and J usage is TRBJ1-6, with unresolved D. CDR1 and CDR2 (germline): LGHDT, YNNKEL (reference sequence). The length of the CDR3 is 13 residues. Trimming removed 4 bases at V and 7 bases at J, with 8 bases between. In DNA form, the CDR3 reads TGTGCCAGCAGCCCTAGGAACAATTCACCCCTCCACTTT. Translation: CASSPRNNSPLHF.

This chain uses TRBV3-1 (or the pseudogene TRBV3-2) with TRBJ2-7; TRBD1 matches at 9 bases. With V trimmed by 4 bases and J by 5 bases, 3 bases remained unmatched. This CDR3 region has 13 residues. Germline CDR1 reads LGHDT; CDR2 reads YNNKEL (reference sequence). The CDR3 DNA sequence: TGTGCCAGCAGCCCAGGGACAGGGAACGAGCAGTACTTC. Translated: CASSPGTGNEQYF.

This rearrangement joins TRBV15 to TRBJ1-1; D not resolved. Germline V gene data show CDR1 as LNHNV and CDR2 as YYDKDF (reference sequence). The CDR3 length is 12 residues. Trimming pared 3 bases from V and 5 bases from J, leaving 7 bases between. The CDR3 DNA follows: TGTGCCACCAGCAGTCAGAGGACTGAAGCTTTCTTT. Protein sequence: CATSSQRTEAFF. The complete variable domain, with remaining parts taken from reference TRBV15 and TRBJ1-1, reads DAMVIQNPRYQVTQFGKPVTLSCSQTLNHNVMYWYQQKSSQAPKLLFHYYDKDFNNEADTPDNFQSRRPNTSFCFLDIRSPGLGDTAMYLCATSSQRTEAFFGQGTRLTVV.

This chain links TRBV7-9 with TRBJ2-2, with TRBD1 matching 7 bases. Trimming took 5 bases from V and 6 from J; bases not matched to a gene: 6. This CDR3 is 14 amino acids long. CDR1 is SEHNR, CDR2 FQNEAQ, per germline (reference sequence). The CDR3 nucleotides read TGTGCCAGCAGCCGACAGGGTAGCCCCGGGGAGCTGTTTTTT. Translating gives CASSRQGSPGELFF.

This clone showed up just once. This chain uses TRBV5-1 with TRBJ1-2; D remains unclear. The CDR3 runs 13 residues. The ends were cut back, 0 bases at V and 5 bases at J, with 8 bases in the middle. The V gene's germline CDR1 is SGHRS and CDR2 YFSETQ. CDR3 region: CASSLESGYGYTF. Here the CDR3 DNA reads TGCGCCAGCAGCTTGGAAAGCGGGTATGGCTACACCTTC.

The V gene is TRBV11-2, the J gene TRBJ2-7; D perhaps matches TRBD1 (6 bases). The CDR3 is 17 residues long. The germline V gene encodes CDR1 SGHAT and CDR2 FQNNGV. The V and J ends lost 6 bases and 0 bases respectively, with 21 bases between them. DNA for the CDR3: TGTGCCAGCAGTCCTAGGGGCAGGGGCCGGAGCTCCTACGAGCAGTACTTC. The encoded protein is CASSPRGRGRSSYEQYF.

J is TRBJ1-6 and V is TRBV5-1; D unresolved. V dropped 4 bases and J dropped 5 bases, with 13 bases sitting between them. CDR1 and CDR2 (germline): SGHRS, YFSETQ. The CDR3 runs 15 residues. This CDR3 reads CASSLQPDDNSPLHF. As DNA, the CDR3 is TGCGCCAGCAGCCTTCAGCCAGACGATAATTCACCCCTCCACTTT.

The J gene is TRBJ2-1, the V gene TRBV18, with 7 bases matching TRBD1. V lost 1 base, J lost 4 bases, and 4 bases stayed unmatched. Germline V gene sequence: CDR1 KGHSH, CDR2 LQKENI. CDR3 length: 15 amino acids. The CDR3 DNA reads TGTGCCAGCTCACCACGGCAGGGGGATTACAATGAGCAGTTCTTC. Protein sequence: CASSPRQGDYNEQFF.

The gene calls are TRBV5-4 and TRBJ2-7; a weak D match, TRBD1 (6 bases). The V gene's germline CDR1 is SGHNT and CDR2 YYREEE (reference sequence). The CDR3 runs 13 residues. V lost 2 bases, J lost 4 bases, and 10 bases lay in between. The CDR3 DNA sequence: TGTGCCAGCAGCTTTACGGGGACATACGAGCAGTACTTC. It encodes CASSFTGTYEQYF.

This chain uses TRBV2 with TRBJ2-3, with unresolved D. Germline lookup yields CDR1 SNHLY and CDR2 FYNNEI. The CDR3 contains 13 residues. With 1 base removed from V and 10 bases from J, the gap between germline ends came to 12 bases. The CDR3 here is CASSEGSRVSQYF. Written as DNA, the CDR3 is TGTGCCAGCAGTGAAGGTTCCCGGGTATCGCAGTATTTT. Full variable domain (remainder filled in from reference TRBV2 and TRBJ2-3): EPEVTQTPSHQVTQMGQEVILRCVPISNHLYFYWYRQILGQKVEFLVSFYNNEISEKSEIFDDQFSVERPDGSNFTLKIRSTKLEDSAMYFCASSEGSRVSQYFGPGTRLTVL.

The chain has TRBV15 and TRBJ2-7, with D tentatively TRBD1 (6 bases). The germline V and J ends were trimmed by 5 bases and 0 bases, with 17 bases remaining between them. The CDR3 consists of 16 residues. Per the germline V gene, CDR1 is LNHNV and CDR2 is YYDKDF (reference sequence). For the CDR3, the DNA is TGTGCCACCAGCCGCGAAGGGGGAGAAGCCTCCTACGAGCAGTACTTC. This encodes CATSREGGEASYEQYF. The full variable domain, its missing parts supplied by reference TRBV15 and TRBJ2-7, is DAMVIQNPRYQVTQFGKPVTLSCSQTLNHNVMYWYQQKSSQAPKLLFHYYDKDFNNEADTPDNFQSRRPNTSFCFLDIRSPGLGDTAMYLCATSREGGEASYEQYFGPGTRLTVT.

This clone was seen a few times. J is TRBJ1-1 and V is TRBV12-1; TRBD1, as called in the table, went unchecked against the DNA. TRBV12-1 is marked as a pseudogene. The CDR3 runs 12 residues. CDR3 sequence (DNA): TGTGCCAGCAGCGCGGGACAGGGAACAGCTTTCTTT. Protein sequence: CASSAGQGTAFF.

CDR3 region: CASSEALAVVATDTQYF. CDR3 DNA: TGTGCCAGCAGTGAAGCGCTCGCGGTTGTTGCCACAGATACGCAGTATTTT. This chain joins TRBV6-1 and TRBJ2-3; D gene ambiguous. The V gene lost 0 bases and the J gene lost 2 bases, with 15 bases spanning the gap. CDR1 MNHNS and CDR2 SASEGT come from the germline V gene. This CDR3 region has 17 residues.

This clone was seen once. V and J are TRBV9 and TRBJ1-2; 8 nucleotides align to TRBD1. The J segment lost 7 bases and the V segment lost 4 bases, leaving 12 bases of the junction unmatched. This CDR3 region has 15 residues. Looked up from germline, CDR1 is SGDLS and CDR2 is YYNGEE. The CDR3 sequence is CASSYKTGGQGGYTF. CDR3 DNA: TGTGCCAGCAGCTATAAAACAGGGGGTCAGGGTGGCTACACCTTC. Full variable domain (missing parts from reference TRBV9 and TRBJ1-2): DSGVTQTPKHLITATGQRVTLRCSPRSGDLSVYWYQQSLDQGLQFLIQYYNGEERAKGNILERFSAQQFPDLHSELNLSSLELGDSALYFCASSYKTGGQGGYTFGSGTRLTVV.

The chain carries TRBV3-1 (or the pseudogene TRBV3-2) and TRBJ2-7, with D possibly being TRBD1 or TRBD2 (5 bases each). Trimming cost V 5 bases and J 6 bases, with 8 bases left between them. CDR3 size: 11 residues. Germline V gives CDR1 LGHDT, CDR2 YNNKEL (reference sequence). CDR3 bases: TGTGCCAGCAGCTCGGGGCCCGAGCAGTACTTC. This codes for CASSSGPEQYF.

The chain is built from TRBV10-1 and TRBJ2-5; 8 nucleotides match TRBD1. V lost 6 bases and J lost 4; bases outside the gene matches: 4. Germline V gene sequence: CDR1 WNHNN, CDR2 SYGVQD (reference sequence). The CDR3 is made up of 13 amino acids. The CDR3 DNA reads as TGCGCCAGCAGCAGGGGGCTCGGAGAGACCCAGTACTTC. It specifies CASSRGLGETQYF.

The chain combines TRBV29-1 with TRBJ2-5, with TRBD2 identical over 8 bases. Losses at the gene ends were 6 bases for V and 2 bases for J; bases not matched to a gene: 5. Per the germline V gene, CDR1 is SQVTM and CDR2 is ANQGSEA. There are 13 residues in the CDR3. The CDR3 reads CSVAGLVQETQYF. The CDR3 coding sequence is TGCAGCGTCGCGGGACTAGTTCAAGAGACCCAGTACTTC.

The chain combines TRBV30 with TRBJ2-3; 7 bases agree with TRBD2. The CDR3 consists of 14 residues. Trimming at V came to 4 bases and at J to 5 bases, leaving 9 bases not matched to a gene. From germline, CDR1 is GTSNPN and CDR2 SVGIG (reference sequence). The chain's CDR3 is CAWTGGFSLDTQYF. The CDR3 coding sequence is TGTGCCTGGACCGGGGGGTTTAGTTTAGATACGCAGTATTTT.

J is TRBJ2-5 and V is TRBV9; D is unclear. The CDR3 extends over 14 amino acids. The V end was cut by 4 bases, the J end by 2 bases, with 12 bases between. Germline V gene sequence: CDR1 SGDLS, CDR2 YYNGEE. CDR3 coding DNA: TGTGCCAGCAGCCCGACCGACTCACAAGAGACCCAGTACTTC. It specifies CASSPTDSQETQYF.

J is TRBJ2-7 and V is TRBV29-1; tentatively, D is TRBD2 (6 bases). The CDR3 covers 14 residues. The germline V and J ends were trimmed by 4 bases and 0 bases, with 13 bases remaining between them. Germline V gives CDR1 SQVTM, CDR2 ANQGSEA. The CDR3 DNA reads TGCAGCGTTGCGGGGGACGGATACTCCTACGAGCAGTACTTC. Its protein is CSVAGDGYSYEQYF.

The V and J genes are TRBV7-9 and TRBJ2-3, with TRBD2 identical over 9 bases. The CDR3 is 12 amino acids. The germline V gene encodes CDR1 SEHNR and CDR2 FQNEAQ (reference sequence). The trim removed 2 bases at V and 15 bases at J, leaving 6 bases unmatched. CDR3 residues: CASSLKSGGHYF. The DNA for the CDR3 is TGTGCCAGCAGCTTAAAAAGCGGGGGGCATTATTTT.